The 32 T cell receptor beta chains in this list originate from one sample, sequenced in a study of response to subunit inactivated influenza vaccine. Using its own MiXCR run on the RT-PCR reads, TCRdb lists one record per CDR3 protein. The sample consists of about 700,000 distinct CDR3 sequences, 15% to 19% of them appearing once. This sample comprised PBMCs from blood, obtained roughly 12 days after vaccination. Every receptor here comes from a middle-aged man who received an inactivated influenza vaccine.

This clonotype turned up a few times. The chain couples TRBV15 to TRBJ1-1; no clear D gene. This CDR3 has 16 amino acids. Trimming took off 2 bases at V and 0 bases at J, with 13 bases between the two ends. Germline assignment: CDR1 LNHNV and CDR2 YYDKDF (reference sequence). This CDR3 is CATSRTLSHLNTEAFF. CDR3 in DNA: TGTGCCACCAGCAGAACCCTCAGCCACTTGAACACTGAAGCTTTCTTT.

The table lists this clonotype with a few counts. V gene TRBV5-4 combines with J gene TRBJ2-7, with D possibly matching TRBD2 (6 bases). This CDR3 has 14 residues. Germline V gene lookup returns CDR1 SGHNT and CDR2 YYREEE (reference sequence). V shed 1 base and J shed 3 bases, with 11 bases lying between them. CDR3 sequence reads: CASSLNGGDYEQYF. In DNA form, the CDR3 reads TGTGCCAGCAGCTTGAACGGGGGAGACTACGAGCAGTACTTC.

There are many counts of this clonotype. The chain carries TRBV5-1 and TRBJ1-2; D remains ambiguous. Germline CDR1 SGHRS, CDR2 YFSETQ. Trimming removed 2 bases at V and 4 bases at J, with 9 bases between. This CDR3 contains 13 residues. The CDR3 region is CASSFDLGYGYTF. DNA for the CDR3: TGCGCCAGCAGCTTTGACCTGGGCTATGGCTACACCTTC.

This clonotype was recorded a few times. The rearrangement uses TRBV7-9 and TRBJ2-7; 8 nucleotides align to TRBD2. Trimming took 5 bases from V and 0 from J; bases not matched to a gene: 9. CDR1 is SEHNR, CDR2 FQNEAQ, per germline (reference sequence). This CDR3 has 16 residues. For the CDR3, the DNA is TGTGCCAGCAGCCCACGTCGCGGGGGGTCCTCCTACGAGCAGTACTTC. It encodes CASSPRRGGSSYEQYF.

The chain is built from TRBV2 and TRBJ1-3; D is uncertain. This CDR3 contains 13 residues. Trimming removed 5 bases from V and 10 bases from J, with 15 bases in between. CDR1 is SNHLY, CDR2 FYNNEI, per germline. The CDR3 reads CASSPDMIWTIYF. CDR3 DNA sequence: TGTGCCAGCAGTCCAGACATGATCTGGACCATATATTTT.

This clonotype showed up just a few times. Here the CDR3 reads CAINSRGENTEAFF. The CDR3 DNA reads TGTGCCATCAATTCCAGGGGGGAGAACACTGAAGCTTTCTTT. The V call is TRBV10-3, the J call TRBJ1-1, with TRBD1 matching 7 bases. The CDR3 contains 14 residues. Germline CDR1 ENHRY, CDR2 SYGVKD. The V and J ends lost 7 bases and 1 base, in that order; junction bases with no gene match: 6.

This clonotype was found once. The chain uses TRBV7-9 and TRBJ2-2; 7 nucleotides agree with TRBD1. This CDR3 has 14 amino acids. The germline gives CDR1 SEHNR, CDR2 FQNEAQ (reference sequence). Unmatched junction bases numbered 7, after V lost 5 bases and J lost 7 bases. CDR3 sequence reads: CASSPRTGLGELFF. The CDR3 DNA sequence: TGTGCCAGCAGCCCCCGGACAGGACTCGGGGAGCTGTTTTTT.

This chain connects TRBV4-3 to TRBJ1-1; the D is unclear. Trimming shortened V by 2 bases and J by 1 base, and 11 bases separated the two germline ends. Germline V gene lookup returns CDR1 LGHNA and CDR2 YSLEER. This CDR3 has 15 residues. The CDR3 region is CASSQNFWGNTEAFF. CDR3 coding DNA: TGCGCCAGCAGCCAAAACTTCTGGGGGAACACTGAAGCTTTCTTT.

There are a few counts of this clonotype. The V and J genes are TRBV4-3 and TRBJ2-1, with D possibly TRBD2 on 6 matching bases. The germline V gene has CDR1 LGHNA and CDR2 YSLEER. The CDR3 totals 15 residues. Trimming stripped 1 base from V and 7 bases from J, with 14 bases between. DNA of the CDR3: TGCGCCAGCAGCCAAGGTGACCGGGACTCGAATGAGCAGTTCTTC. Protein product: CASSQGDRDSNEQFF.

This chain's CDR3 is CASSLTERQQETQYF. CDR3 in DNA: TGTGCCAGCAGCTTAACGGAAAGGCAACAAGAGACCCAGTACTTC. The J gene is TRBJ2-5, the V gene TRBV7-9; D remains unclear. This CDR3 contains 15 residues. Per the germline V gene, CDR1 is SEHNR and CDR2 is FQNEAQ (reference sequence). Trimming removed 2 bases from V and 2 bases from J, with 12 bases in between.

This clonotype was counted at least ten times. The J gene is TRBJ1-4, the V gene TRBV25-1; D is unclear. V was shortened by 2 bases and J by 4 bases, with 8 bases between the two germline ends. Germline-derived CDR1 and CDR2 are MGHDK and SYGVNS. The CDR3 sequence is 14 residues long. CDR3 amino acids: CASSEQSLNEKLFF. As DNA, the CDR3 is TGTGCCAGCAGTGAACAGTCCCTTAATGAAAAACTGTTTTTT.

CDR3 region: CASSFLAELTGELFF. The DNA for the CDR3 is TGTGCCAGCAGTTTTCTAGCGGAACTCACCGGGGAGCTGTTTTTT. This chain uses TRBV6-2 or TRBV6-3 with TRBJ2-2; TRBD2 matches 7 bases. In germline, CDR1 is MNHEY, CDR2 SVGEGT. CDR3 length equals 15 residues. Losses at the gene ends were 4 bases for V and 4 bases for J; bases not matched to a gene: 6.

This clonotype was seen only a few times. CDR3 loop: CASTPTSAIGNEQFF. CDR3 DNA sequence: TGTGCCAGCACTCCTACTAGCGCAATTGGGAATGAGCAGTTCTTC. The chain employs TRBV19 and TRBJ2-1, with 7 bases identical to TRBD2. This CDR3 spans 15 amino acids. Trimming took 9 bases from V and 7 from J; bases not matched to a gene: 15. Germline lookup yields CDR1 LNHDA and CDR2 SQIVND (reference sequence).

In its sample, this clonotype was seen a few times. The V gene is TRBV3-1, the J gene TRBJ2-1, with 7 bases lining up with TRBD2. J gave up 7 bases and V 4 bases, and 16 bases lay outside the gene matches. CDR1 LGHDT and CDR2 YNNKEL come from the germline V gene (reference sequence). The CDR3 extends over 17 amino acids. The CDR3 here is CASSPTLGGRPQNEQFF. In DNA, the CDR3 is TGTGCCAGCAGCCCCACTTTGGGCGGGAGACCCCAGAATGAGCAGTTCTTC.

V usage is TRBV10-3 and J usage is TRBJ2-1; D is ambiguous. The CDR3 totals 15 residues. Trimming removed 0 bases at V and 6 bases at J, with 12 bases between. Germline assignment: CDR1 ENHRY and CDR2 SYGVKD. The CDR3 loop reads CAISESGRGANEQFF. The CDR3 DNA follows: TGTGCCATCAGTGAGTCTGGCCGAGGTGCCAATGAGCAGTTCTTC.

This chain connects TRBV12-3 or TRBV12-4 to TRBJ2-2; the match to TRBD1 covers 10 bases. CDR3 length equals 15 residues. Trimming removed 5 bases from V and 6 bases from J; junction bases left unmatched: 6. For the CDR3, the DNA is TGTGCCAGCAGTCCCGGGACAGGGGAGGCCGGGGAGCTGTTTTTT. Its translation: CASSPGTGEAGELFF.

This clonotype was seen only a few times. This chain uses TRBV19 with TRBJ2-7; either TRBD1 or TRBD2 may fit D (5 bases each). The CDR3 contains 14 residues. V lost 6 bases, J lost 0 bases, and 12 bases lay in between. Per germline, CDR1 LNHDA and CDR2 SQIVND (reference sequence). The CDR3 DNA sequence: TGTGCCAGTAGCCGGGACGCTTACTCCTACGAGCAGTACTTC. Its protein product is CASSRDAYSYEQYF. Combining the CDR3 with reference TRBV19 and TRBJ2-7 gives the whole variable domain DGGITQSPKYLFRKEGQNVTLSCEQNLNHDAMYWYRQDPGQGLRLIYYSQIVNDFQKGDIAEGYSVSREKKESFPLTVTSAQKNPTAFYLCASSRDAYSYEQYFGPGTRLTVT.

This clonotype has just a few counts. The V gene is TRBV3-1, the J gene TRBJ2-7, with D unresolved. The germline gives CDR1 LGHDT, CDR2 YNNKEL (reference sequence). Trimming took off 1 base at V and 3 bases at J, with 13 bases between the two ends. The CDR3 consists of 15 residues. The CDR3 DNA is TGTGCCAGCAGCCAAGTGGTCGGGTTCTACTACGAGCAGTACTTC. Its translation: CASSQVVGFYYEQYF.

This sequence joins TRBV7-2 and TRBJ2-7; TRBD2 is a possible D gene (6 bases). This CDR3 contains 14 residues. V lost 4 bases and J 3 bases, leaving 13 bases between the germline ends. CDR1 is SGHTA, CDR2 FQGNSA, per germline. CDR3 in DNA: TGTGCCAGCAGCTACGTTCGCGGGAACTACGAGCAGTACTTC. This sequence encodes CASSYVRGNYEQYF.

This clonotype came up a few times. The chain employs TRBV12-3 or TRBV12-4 and TRBJ1-2; 10 positions match TRBD1. The trim removed 8 bases at V and 6 bases at J, leaving 6 bases unmatched. The CDR3 is made up of 13 amino acids. The CDR3, as DNA: TGTGCCAGCCGCTGGACAGGGGGGCATGGCTACACCTTC. Translation: CASRWTGGHGYTF.

The chain is built from TRBV20-1 and TRBJ2-1; a possible D gene is TRBD1 (7 bases). Trimming cost V 6 bases and J 6 bases, with 18 bases left between them. The germline CDR1 and CDR2 sequences are DFQATT and SNEGSKA (reference sequence). The CDR3 extends over 14 amino acids. This CDR3 reads CSAARGTDSNEQFF. CDR3 DNA: TGCAGTGCCGCACGCGGGACAGACAGCAATGAGCAGTTCTTC.

This clonotype was recorded a few times. V and J are TRBV6-5 and TRBJ2-2; D remains ambiguous. The CDR3 runs 15 residues. Trimming took 2 bases from V and 0 from J, leaving 7 bases between them. Looked up from germline, CDR1 is MNHEY and CDR2 is SVGAGI. Here the CDR3 DNA reads TGTGCCAGCAGTTACGGCAGGACGAACACCGGGGAGCTGTTTTTT. This encodes CASSYGRTNTGELFF.

V usage is TRBV5-1 and J usage is TRBJ2-7; 9 nucleotides line up with TRBD1. CDR3 size: 14 residues. The V and J ends lost 2 bases and 4 bases, in that order; junction bases with no gene match: 4. Germline CDR1 is SGHRS and CDR2 is YFSETQ. CDR3: CASSFTGGKYEQYF. The CDR3 nucleotides are TGCGCCAGCAGCTTTACAGGGGGCAAGTACGAGCAGTACTTC.

The gene calls are TRBV7-3 and TRBJ2-2; D might be TRBD2 (6 bases). With 6 bases removed from V and 2 bases from J, the gap between germline ends came to 10 bases. Germline CDR1 SGHTA, CDR2 FQGTGA. This CDR3 spans 14 amino acids. The chain's CDR3 is CASRMDYNTGELFF. The DNA for the CDR3 is TGTGCCAGCAGAATGGACTATAACACCGGGGAGCTGTTTTTT.

The genes are TRBV10-2 and TRBJ1-2; the D gene is possibly TRBD1 (6 bases). The CDR3 length is 13 residues. The V end was cut by 3 bases, the J end by 6 bases, with 11 bases between. Germline assignment: CDR1 WSHSY and CDR2 SAAADI. CDR3 region: CASSDLDRNGYTF. The CDR3 bases are TGCGCCAGCAGTGATCTCGACAGGAATGGCTACACCTTC.

V is TRBV12-3 or TRBV12-4 and J is TRBJ2-1; 8 bases line up with TRBD2. Trimming took 5 bases from V and 4 from J; bases not matched to a gene: 7. This CDR3 spans 15 amino acids. The chain's CDR3 is CASSKSSGRYNEQFF. DNA of the CDR3: TGTGCCAGCAGTAAGAGCAGCGGGAGATACAATGAGCAGTTCTTC.

This clonotype was detected only a few times. The genes are TRBV6-2 or TRBV6-3 and TRBJ2-7, with TRBD1 matching 8 bases. V gave up 4 bases and J gave up 2 bases; unmatched junction bases: 4. Germline V gives CDR1 MNHEY, CDR2 SVGEGT. The CDR3 covers 14 residues. The CDR3 coding sequence is TGTGCCAGCAGTTCGCGGACAGGGACCTACGAGCAGTACTTC. This sequence encodes CASSSRTGTYEQYF.

This clonotype was seen a few times. The chain carries TRBV11-2 and TRBJ2-2; D tentatively reads TRBD1 or TRBD2 (6 bases each). The germline gives CDR1 SGHAT, CDR2 FQNNGV. This CDR3 has 18 residues. The V end was cut by 2 bases, the J end by 1 base, with 17 bases between. In nucleotides, the CDR3 is TGTGCCAGCAGCTTAATGGGGGGCGCGATGAGGAACACCGGGGAGCTGTTTTTT. Protein: CASSLMGGAMRNTGELFF. The whole variable domain, remainder taken from reference TRBV11-2 and TRBJ2-2, is EAGVAQSPRYKIIEKRQSVAFWCNPISGHATLYWYQQILGQGPKLLIQFQNNGVVDDSQLPKDRFSAERLKGVDSTLKIQPAKLEDSAVYLCASSLMGGAMRNTGELFFGEGSRLTVL.

The chain carries TRBV5-4 and TRBJ2-3; D is perhaps TRBD1 or TRBD2 (6 bases each). V lost 4 bases, J lost 3 bases, and 18 bases lay in between. This CDR3 is 16 amino acids long. The germline CDR1 and CDR2 sequences are SGHNT and YYREEE (reference sequence). The CDR3 DNA sequence: TGTGCCAGCAGCGTCGGGGGACACATCCTAACAGATACGCAGTATTTT. Its translation is CASSVGGHILTDTQYF.

This chain connects TRBV27 to TRBJ2-7; a weak D match, TRBD2 (6 bases). Trimming cost V 4 bases and J 5 bases, with 9 bases left between them. The CDR3 contains 12 residues. CDR1 MNHEY and CDR2 SMNVEV come from the germline V gene (reference sequence). The CDR3 nucleotides read TGTGCCAGCAGTTGGAGGGGAAACGAGCAGTACTTC. Encoded protein: CASSWRGNEQYF.

This clonotype was observed many times. The V and J genes are TRBV7-2 and TRBJ1-2, with a possible D match to TRBD1 (6 bases). The CDR3 contains 12 residues. CDR1 and CDR2 from the germline V gene are SGHTA and FQGNSA. V lost 6 bases to trimming and J lost 3 bases, with 8 bases between them. The DNA for the CDR3 is TGTGCCAGCAGTCCAGGGGACTATGGCTACACCTTC. Encoded protein: CASSPGDYGYTF.

In its sample, this clonotype was seen a few times. The V call is TRBV7-6, the J call TRBJ2-5; D is ambiguous. The CDR3 covers 15 residues. V was trimmed by 5 bases and J by 0 bases, leaving 13 bases between them. The germline V gene encodes CDR1 SGHVS and CDR2 FNYEAQ. CDR3 protein: CASSPGRVYQETQYF. DNA of the CDR3: TGTGCCAGCAGCCCAGGCCGGGTGTACCAAGAGACCCAGTACTTC.